This T cell receptor (beta chain) was identified in a study of shared clonotypes between healthy human individuals. The study's findings and limits: The genetic and exposure-history diversity represented was limited by few donors. Sampling covered blood only; tissue repertoires likely differ.

Method: immunoSEQ multiplex PCR; TCRdb's copy keeps in-frame clones and lacks some. In the table there are about 380,000 clones, approximately 97% of which are singletons. In regard to this clone: What it recognizes is unknown.

CD8 memory was a combination that joined CD45RO+ cells with CCR7-negative CD45RA+ TemRA cells. Germline V CDR1 and CDR2: MGHRA, YSYEKL. V dropped 3 bases and J dropped 5; count of bases not matched to a gene: 11. The length of the CDR3 is 16 residues. The sample was memory CD8+ T cells sorted from blood. Subset denoted: CD45RO+ cells pooled with CCR7-negative TemRA cells. The V and J genes are TRBV4-1 and TRBJ2-7; the match to TRBD1 covers 9 bases. The receptor was isolated from a man aged 25-45 years in good health. The CDR3 DNA is TGCGCCAGCAGCCAGGCCGAGGGGACAGGGACCGACGAGCAGTACTTC. It encodes CASSQAEGTGTDEQYF.